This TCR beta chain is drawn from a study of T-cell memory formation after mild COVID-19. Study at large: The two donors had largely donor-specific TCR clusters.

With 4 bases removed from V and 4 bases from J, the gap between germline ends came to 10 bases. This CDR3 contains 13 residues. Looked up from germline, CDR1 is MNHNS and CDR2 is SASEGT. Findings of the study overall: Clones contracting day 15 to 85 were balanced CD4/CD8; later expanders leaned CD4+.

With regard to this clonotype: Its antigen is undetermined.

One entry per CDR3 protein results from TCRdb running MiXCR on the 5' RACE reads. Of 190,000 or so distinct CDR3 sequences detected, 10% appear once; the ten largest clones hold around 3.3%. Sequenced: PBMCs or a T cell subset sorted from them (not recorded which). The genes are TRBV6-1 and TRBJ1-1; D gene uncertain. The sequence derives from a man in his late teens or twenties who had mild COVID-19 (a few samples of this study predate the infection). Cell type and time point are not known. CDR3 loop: CASSGSYSTEAFF. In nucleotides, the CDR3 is TGTGCCAGCAGTGGATCCTATTCCACTGAAGCTTTCTTT.